The 5 T cell receptor beta chains below were found in one sample sequenced in a study of T cells after yellow fever vaccination (dated by TCRdb to the late 2010s). What this sample's treatment or condition label stands for: live attenuated yellow fever vaccine strain. Library preparation used 5' RACE. For sequencing, an Illumina HiSeq 2500 was employed. TCRdb reanalyzed the raw reads on its own, using fastp at Q25 for trimming and MiXCR for clone calling, and kept in-frame beta chains. Each entry is one CDR3 protein sequence, shown with its most common DNA and genes. The sample records about 400,000 distinct CDR3 sequences, about 6% of which are singletons. The ten top clones hold roughly 15% of the sample. Sequenced material: PBMCs, taken 5 days after the yellow fever booster vaccination. These receptors came from a young man who received the YFV17D yellow fever vaccine.

This clonotype has just a few counts. This sequence joins TRBV7-2 and TRBJ1-6; D perhaps matches TRBD1 (6 bases). CDR3 length: 15 amino acids. With 2 bases removed from V and 9 bases from J, the gap between germline ends came to 14 bases. The germline gives CDR1 SGHTA, CDR2 FQGNSA. CDR3 loop: CASSLPGTYGSPLHF. CDR3 nucleotides: TGTGCCAGCAGCTTACCCGGGACATACGGTTCACCCCTCCACTTT.

At least ten counts were recorded for this clonotype. The chain combines TRBV21-1 with TRBJ1-1; the table's D gene call, TRBD1, was not cross checked with the DNA. TRBV21-1 is assigned pseudogene status. The CDR3 contains 17 residues. DNA for the CDR3: TGTGCCAGCAGCAATGAGCGCCGGGACAGGGGGAGCACTGAAGCTTTCTTT. Translated: CASSNERRDRGSTEAFF.

In this sample, this clonotype turned up many times. The chain uses TRBV5-1 and TRBJ2-1, with 10 nucleotides matching TRBD2. With 0 bases clipped from V and 7 bases from J, the junction kept 4 bases outside the gene matches. The CDR3 runs 15 residues. Germline V lookup: CDR1 SGHRS, CDR2 YFSETQ. This chain's CDR3 is CASSLELAGVNEQFF. In DNA form, the CDR3 reads TGCGCCAGCAGCTTGGAGCTAGCGGGAGTAAATGAGCAGTTCTTC.

This rearrangement joins TRBV14 to TRBJ2-5; 9 nucleotides agree with TRBD1. This CDR3 comprises 17 residues. CDR1 SGHDN and CDR2 FVKESK come from the germline V gene. The V gene end was trimmed by 3 bases and the J gene end by 4 bases; junction bases not matched to a gene: 12. The CDR3 region is CASSHTVLTGGGETQYF. The DNA for the CDR3 is TGTGCCAGCAGCCACACCGTTTTGACAGGGGGGGGAGAGACCCAGTACTTC. Combining the CDR3 with reference TRBV14 and TRBJ2-5 gives the whole variable domain EAGVTQFPSHSVIEKGQTVTLRCDPISGHDNLYWYRRVMGKEIKFLLHFVKESKQDESGMPNNRFLAERTGGTYSTLKVQPAELEDSGVYFCASSHTVLTGGGETQYFGPGTRLLVL.

This clonotype was seen ten or more times. V is TRBV27 and J is TRBJ2-5, with D perhaps matching TRBD1 (6 bases). CDR3 size: 13 residues. V dropped 10 bases and J dropped 2 bases, with 14 bases sitting between them. Germline values: CDR1 MNHEY, CDR2 SMNVEV (reference sequence). CDR3 sequence: CATPDDRQETQYF. CDR3 bases: TGTGCCACCCCGGACGACAGGCAAGAGACCCAGTACTTC.